A selection of T cell receptor beta chains follows, all from one sample in a study of T cells after yellow fever vaccination. Using its own MiXCR run on the 5' RACE reads, TCRdb lists one record per CDR3 protein. The table shows around 350,000 distinct CDR3 sequences, with more than 5.5% occurring only once. The sample consisted of PBMCs, taken 5 days after the yellow fever booster vaccination. These receptors came from a young man who received the YFV17D yellow fever vaccine. The CDR3 runs from the conserved cysteine through the conserved F or W. D genes are given only for firm matches. Clone sizes are given selectively: once, few, many, or a class where the clone is expanded.

NA | few | TRBJ2-4 | TRBV11-3 | CASSPDSKNIQYF | TGTGCCAGCAGCCCGGACAGCAAAAACATTCAGTACTTC
NA | NA | TRBJ2-3 | TRBV12-3/TRBV12-4 | CASSYGTPTADTQYF | TGTGCCAGCAGTTACGGGACACCCACCGCAGATACGCAGTATTTT
TRBD2 | NA | TRBJ2-1 | TRBV29-1 | CSVGREGPGNEQFF | TGCAGCGTTGGCCGGGAGGGCCCAGGCAATGAGCAGTTCTTC
TRBD2 | few | TRBJ2-7 | TRBV7-6 | CASSSLAGLYEQYF | TGTGCCAGCAGCTCCCTAGCGGGATTGTACGAGCAGTACTTC
TRBD2 | NA | TRBJ2-1 | TRBV6-6 | CASTERETNEQFF | TGTGCCAGCACCGAGCGGGAGACTAATGAGCAGTTCTTC
TRBD2 | many | TRBJ2-1 | TRBV5-1 | CASSLELARTSSYNEQFF | TGCGCCAGCAGCTTGGAACTAGCGCGTACGAGCTCCTACAATGAGCAGTTCTTC
TRBD2 | NA | TRBJ2-3 | TRBV5-6 | CASSIAGLAGPDTQYF | TGTGCCAGCAGCATTGCCGGACTAGCAGGACCAGATACGCAGTATTTT
NA | many | TRBJ2-1 | TRBV20-1 | CSARSRDSWGYNEQFF | TGCAGTGCTAGAAGCAGGGACTCCTGGGGCTACAATGAGCAGTTCTTC
TRBD2 | many | TRBJ2-7 | TRBV29-1 | CSGPSGPTYEQYF | TGCAGCGGGCCTAGCGGTCCGACCTACGAGCAGTACTTC
NA | NA | TRBJ2-4 | TRBV15 | CATSRVGALAKNIQYF | TGTGCCACCAGCAGAGTGGGAGCACTAGCCAAAAACATTCAGTACTTC
NA | NA | TRBJ2-3 | TRBV18 | CASSPETPPDTQYF | TGTGCCAGCTCACCTGAGACACCTCCGGATACGCAGTATTTT
TRBD1 | many | TRBJ1-5 | TRBV29-1 | CSVQGESNQPQHF | TGCAGCGTTCAGGGGGAAAGCAATCAGCCCCAGCATTTT
NA | few | TRBJ2-7 | TRBV10-3 | CAISELPLRTQQYF | TGTGCCATCAGTGAGTTACCCCTCAGGACGCAGCAGTACTTC
NA | many | TRBJ2-5 | TRBV7-2 | CASSLAHQETQYF | TGTGCCAGCAGCTTAGCACATCAAGAGACCCAGTACTTC
NA | NA | TRBJ2-6 | TRBV4-3 | CASSSIIGANVLTF | TGCGCCAGCAGCTCTATAATAGGGGCCAACGTCCTGACTTTC
NA | NA | TRBJ1-4 | TRBV2 | CASTQGPTNEKLFF | TGTGCCAGCACACAAGGACCAACTAATGAAAAACTGTTTTTT
NA | many | TRBJ2-7 | TRBV3-1 | CASSQGPSSAYEQYF | TGTGCCAGCAGCCAAGGCCCTTCCAGCGCCTACGAGCAGTACTTC
NA | few | TRBJ2-4 | TRBV3-1 | CASSRRQGGAENIQYF | TGTGCCAGCAGCCGACGTCAAGGAGGGGCAGAAAACATTCAGTACTTC
TRBD2 | many | TRBJ2-7 | TRBV4-3 | CASSQASGDLNEQYF | TGCGCCAGCAGCCAAGCCAGCGGGGACCTAAACGAGCAGTACTTC
TRBD2 | many | TRBJ2-7 | TRBV7-2 | CASSSLADRGTYEQYF | TGTGCCAGCAGCTCCCTAGCGGACCGGGGGACCTACGAGCAGTACTTC
TRBD2 | few | TRBJ2-1 | TRBV20-1 | CSARDTAGVHNEQFF | TGCAGTGCTAGAGATACGGCGGGAGTCCACAATGAGCAGTTCTTC
TRBD2 | few | TRBJ2-1 | TRBV11-1 | CASSSRGHLTAGVAYNEQFF | TGTGCCAGCAGTTCACGCGGCCATCTTACAGCGGGAGTGGCCTACAATGAGCAGTTCTTC
NA | few | TRBJ2-7 | TRBV7-8 | CASSLRALEDEQYF | TGTGCCAGCAGCTTAAGGGCCCTGGAGGACGAGCAGTACTTC
TRBD1 | few | TRBJ2-2 | TRBV9 | CASSILGTGGTGELFF | TGTGCCAGCAGCATCCTTGGGACAGGGGGCACCGGGGAGCTGTTTTTT
TRBD2 | NA | TRBJ2-5 | TRBV20-1 | CSAKSGRGQETQYF | TGCAGTGCAAAAAGCGGGAGGGGCCAAGAGACCCAGTACTTC
NA | few | TRBJ2-7 | TRBV11-1 | CASSLNPVERGHDYEQYF | TGTGCCAGCAGCTTAAACCCCGTAGAGAGGGGACACGACTACGAGCAGTACTTC
NA | many | TRBJ1-1 | TRBV12-3/TRBV12-4 | CASSLAYRAPTLTEAFF | TGTGCCAGCAGTTTAGCGTACAGGGCACCGACCCTCACTGAAGCTTTCTTT
NA | NA | TRBJ2-3 | TRBV20-1 | CSARADGDTQYF | TGCAGTGCTAGAGCTGACGGAGATACGCAGTATTTT
NA | many | TRBJ2-1 | TRBV18 | CASSPGSPRVEQFF | TGTGCCAGCTCACCAGGTTCCCCCCGCGTTGAGCAGTTCTTC
NA | NA | TRBJ1-2 | TRBV5-1 | CASSLEHPNYGYTF | TGCGCCAGCAGCTTGGAGCATCCTAACTATGGCTACACCTTC
TRBD1 | few | TRBJ1-5 | TRBV20-1 | CSAAQTGGKNQPQHF | TGCAGTGCGGCACAAACAGGGGGGAAAAATCAGCCCCAGCATTTT
NA | NA | TRBJ2-7 | TRBV18 | CASSPTPGTLTYEQYF | TGTGCCAGCTCACCCACACCCGGGACACTGACCTACGAGCAGTACTTC
NA | many | TRBJ2-1 | TRBV5-1 | CASSLAPGVAYNEQFF | TGCGCCAGCAGCTTGGCCCCCGGGGTAGCTTACAATGAGCAGTTCTTC
TRBD2 | many | TRBJ2-1 | TRBV20-1 | CSASGGNEQFF | TGCAGTGCTAGCGGGGGGAATGAGCAGTTCTTC
TRBD2 | many | TRBJ2-3 | TRBV20-1 | CSNREGTTDTQYF | TGCAGCAACCGGGAGGGCACCACAGATACGCAGTATTTT
NA | few | TRBJ2-7 | TRBV16 | CASSPTGQQYF | TGTGCCAGCAGCCCCACGGGCCAACAGTACTTC
TRBD2 | NA | TRBJ2-5 | TRBV27 | CASSLSRTSGQETQYF | TGTGCCAGCAGTTTATCCCGGACTAGCGGGCAAGAGACCCAGTACTTC
NA | few | TRBJ2-7 | TRBV5-1 | CASSLGDTSSYEQYF | TGCGCCAGCAGCTTGGGCGACACCAGCTCCTACGAGCAGTACTTC
TRBD2 | many | TRBJ2-2 | TRBV12-3/TRBV12-4 | CASSLWLAGVPGELFF | TGTGCCAGCAGTTTGTGGCTAGCGGGAGTCCCCGGGGAGCTGTTTTTT
TRBD1 | NA | TRBJ1-5 | TRBV13 | CASSRQGGGNQPQHF | TGTGCCAGCAGCCGACAGGGGGGAGGCAATCAGCCCCAGCATTTT
NA | NA | TRBJ2-3 | TRBV5-1 | CASSTSSVGTDTQYF | TGCGCCAGCAGCACGTCTTCAGTTGGGACAGATACGCAGTATTTT
NA | NA | TRBJ1-6 | TRBV12-3/TRBV12-4 | CASSLGGSYNSPLHF | TGTGCCAGCAGTTTGGGAGGCTCCTATAATTCACCCCTCCACTTT
NA | many | TRBJ2-2 | TRBV4-3 | CASSQGGVVTGELFF | TGCGCCAGCAGCCAAGGGGGCGTCGTCACCGGGGAGCTGTTTTTT
TRBD1 | few | TRBJ2-7 | TRBV29-1 | CSVGQGYGPYEQYF | TGCAGCGTAGGACAGGGATATGGCCCCTACGAGCAGTACTTC
NA | few | TRBJ1-3 | TRBV12-3/TRBV12-4 | CASSHNSGNTIYF | TGTGCCAGCAGTCATAACTCTGGAAACACCATATATTTT
NA | few | TRBJ2-5 | TRBV7-9 | CASSTTGLQETQYF | TGTGCCAGCAGCACGACAGGACTGCAAGAGACCCAGTACTTC
NA | few | TRBJ2-2 | TRBV24-1 | CATSETGAGELFF | TGTGCCACCAGTGAAACCGGCGCCGGGGAGCTGTTTTTT
TRBD2 | NA | TRBJ2-1 | TRBV3-1 | CASSGTSSIHEQFF | TGTGCCAGCTCCGGGACTAGTAGTATACATGAGCAGTTCTTC
NA | few | TRBJ1-2 | TRBV3-1 | CASSPTGEYGYTF | TGTGCCAGCAGCCCCACGGGAGAATATGGCTACACCTTC
NA | many | TRBJ2-7 | TRBV3-1 | CASSQRPSYYEQYF | TGTGCCAGCAGCCAACGTCCCAGCTACTACGAGCAGTACTTC